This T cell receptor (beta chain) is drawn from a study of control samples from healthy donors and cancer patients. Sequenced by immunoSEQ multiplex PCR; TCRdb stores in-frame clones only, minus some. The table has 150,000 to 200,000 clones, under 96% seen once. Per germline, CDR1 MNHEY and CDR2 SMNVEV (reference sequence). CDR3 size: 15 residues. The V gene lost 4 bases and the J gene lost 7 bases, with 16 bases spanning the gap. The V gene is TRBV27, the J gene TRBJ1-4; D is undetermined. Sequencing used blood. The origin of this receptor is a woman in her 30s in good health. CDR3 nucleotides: TGTGCCAGCAGTTGGGGTAGAGGTCCGAGTGAAAAACTGTTTTTT. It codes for CASSWGRGPSEKLFF.